This TCR beta chain was observed in a study of T cells in Graves' hyperthyroidism and ophthalmopathy (dated by TCRdb to between 2018 and 2020). Background for the entire study: Peripheral blood was sampled at the time of initial diagnosis, prior to any treatment. To identify TCR V-J signatures that set the groups apart, the researchers used a discovery cohort of 100 patients, made up of under 50 with Graves' ophthalmopathy and about 55 with stable Graves' hyperthyroidism. Whether ophthalmopathy could be predicted prospectively was tested in an independent validation cohort made up of approximately 19 hyperthyroidism patients plus 17 patients who later progressed to ophthalmopathy. The approximately 100 discovery patients were randomly divided into training and test sets at a 7:3 ratio. In addition, the study compared T-cell repertoires in thyroid tissue and in blood from over 5 Graves' hyperthyroidism patients. Once sampling was done, hyperthyroidism patients were given methimazole at a starting dose of 30 mg daily, whereas ophthalmopathy patients were given high-dose intravenous methylprednisolone. TCR Vbeta CDR3 sequencing of 140 or so peripheral blood samples (roughly 41 ophthalmopathy, over 70 hyperthyroidism and about 17 progressor patients) is reported in the paper.

Points on this clonotype: Its antigen is unknown. The junction departs from germline at one end; a sequencing error may be responsible.

Ophthalmopathy patients had moderately to severely active disease, Clinical Activity Score of at least 3, NOSPECS grade of at least 4, and duration under 3 months. The study excluded patients with uncontrolled infections, other autoimmune diseases, pregnancy or lactation. Clinical symptoms, serum thyroxine and TRAb, thyroid ultrasound, and orbital computed tomography formed the basis for the diagnoses. PBMCs were isolated from approximately 10 ml of fresh peripheral blood by Ficoll-Paque density gradient centrifugation. Total RNA was extracted with Trizol reagent, and quality was checked on an Agilent 2100 Bioanalyzer. General conclusions and limits of the study: In validation, the model predicted progression to ophthalmopathy a median of roughly 6.2 months before onset, with 70% to 71% sensitivity and nearly 75% specificity. In cross-validation, a model built on a 13 V-J signature told ophthalmopathy apart from stable hyperthyroidism with 87.88% sensitivity and around 83% specificity, and in testing the same model reached 80%/75%. Sample size was not statistically predetermined, and investigators were not blinded to group allocation. Most expanded thyroid clonotypes (frequency above 0.001) were also detected in blood, suggesting blood repertoires may reflect thyroid immune responses.

Amplification of TCR beta CDR3 regions was carried out from RNA transcripts. The first round of RT-PCR for the TCR CDR3 was performed with the HTBI primer set and the Qiagen OneStep RT-PCR kit. The libraries were constructed in a second round of multiplex PCR and then size-selected and purified. Sequencing of the libraries was done on an Illumina HiSeq2000 using paired-end 100 bp reads. In the source study's methods: SOAPnuke was used to process the raw data, removing reads that contained adapters or uncalled bases, had a mean Phred below 15, or lacked an exact match to the constant primer or identifier. High-quality paired reads were merged with COPE v1.2.5, and unique nucleotide sequences were defined as clonotypes. MiTCR v1.1 was used to align clonotypes to the IMGT TRBV, TRBD and TRBJ reference segments. The analysis included only V-J combinations with a frequency above 0.0001, which together covered 99.2% of the repertoires. A TCS score was defined as the ratio of F50 (clonal expansion) to E x V (chaos), with BLOSUM62-based TCRdist applied between CDR3 peptides within each V-J. Welch's t-statistics and random forest reduced around 510 V-J features to roughly 13, which were used in a naive Bayes classifier (R e1071). The public reads were reanalyzed by TCRdb: fastp trimming at Q25, MiXCR alignment, in-frame beta chains only. One record per CDR3 amino acid sequence lists the most common genes and DNA. Clone size and V and J calls follow TCRdb, not the original study. Recorded for this sample are over 450,000 distinct CDR3 sequences; roughly 15% of them occurred a single time. The ten largest clones represent approximately 15% of the sample.

The CDR3 spans 15 residues, from the cysteine through the phenylalanine. The sequence is cut down to CDR3 DNA, 45 bases in frame from base 1. As encoded in the germline V gene, CDR1 is MNHEY while CDR2 is SVGEGT. Recombination joined TRBV6-2 or TRBV6-3 with TRBJ2-2, with a tentative D gene TRBD2 over 5 matching bases. Input material: blood. This clonotype was obtained from a young woman with Graves' ophthalmopathy. The CDR3 protein sequence reads: CASMEQVGNAGELFF. DNA sequence: TGTGCCAGCATGGAACAAGTCGGGAACGCCGGGGAGCTGTTTTTT.